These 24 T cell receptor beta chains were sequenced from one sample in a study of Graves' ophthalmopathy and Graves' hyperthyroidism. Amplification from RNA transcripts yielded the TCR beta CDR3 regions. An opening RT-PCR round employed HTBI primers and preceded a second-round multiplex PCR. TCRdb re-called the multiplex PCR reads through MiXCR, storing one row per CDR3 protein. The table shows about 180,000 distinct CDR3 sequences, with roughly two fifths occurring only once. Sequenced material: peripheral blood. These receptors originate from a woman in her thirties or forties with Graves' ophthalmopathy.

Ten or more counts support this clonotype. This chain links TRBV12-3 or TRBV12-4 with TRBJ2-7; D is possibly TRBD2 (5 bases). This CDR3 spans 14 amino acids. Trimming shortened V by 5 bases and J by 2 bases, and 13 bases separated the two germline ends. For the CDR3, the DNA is TGTGCCAGCAGTCGGACTGCTAGACCCTACGAGCAGTACTTC. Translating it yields CASSRTARPYEQYF.

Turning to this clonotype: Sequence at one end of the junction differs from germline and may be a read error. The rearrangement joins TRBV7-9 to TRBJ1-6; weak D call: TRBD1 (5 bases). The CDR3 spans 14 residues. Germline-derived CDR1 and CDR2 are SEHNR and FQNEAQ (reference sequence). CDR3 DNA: TGTGCCAGCAACTTAGACAGAGATAATTCACCCCTCCACTTT. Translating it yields CASNLDRDNSPLHF.

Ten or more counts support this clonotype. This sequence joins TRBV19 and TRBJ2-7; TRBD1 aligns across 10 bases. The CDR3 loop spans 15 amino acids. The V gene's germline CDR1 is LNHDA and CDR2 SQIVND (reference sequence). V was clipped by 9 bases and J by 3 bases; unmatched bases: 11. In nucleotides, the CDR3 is TGTGCCAGCCGGAGGGGCGGGACAGGGGACTACGAGCAGTACTTC. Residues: CASRRGGTGDYEQYF.

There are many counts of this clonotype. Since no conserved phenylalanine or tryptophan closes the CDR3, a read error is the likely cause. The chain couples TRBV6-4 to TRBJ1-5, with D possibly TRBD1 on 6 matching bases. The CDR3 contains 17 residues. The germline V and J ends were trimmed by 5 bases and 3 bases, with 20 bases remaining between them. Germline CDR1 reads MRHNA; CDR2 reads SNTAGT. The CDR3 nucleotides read TGTGCCAGCAGTCCTGGCAGGGGATCGGCGGACAATCAGCCCCAGCATCTT. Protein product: CASSPGRGSADNQPQHL.

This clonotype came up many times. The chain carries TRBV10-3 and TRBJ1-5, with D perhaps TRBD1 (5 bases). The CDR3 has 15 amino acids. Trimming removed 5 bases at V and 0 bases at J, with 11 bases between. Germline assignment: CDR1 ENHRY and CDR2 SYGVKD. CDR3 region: CAISQGQNSNQPQHF. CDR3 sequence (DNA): TGTGCCATCAGTCAGGGTCAGAATAGCAATCAGCCCCAGCATTTT.

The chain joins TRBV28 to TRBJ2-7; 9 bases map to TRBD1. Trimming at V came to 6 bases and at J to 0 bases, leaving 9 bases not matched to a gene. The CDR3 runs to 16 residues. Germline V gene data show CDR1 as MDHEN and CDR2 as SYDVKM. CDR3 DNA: TGTGCCAGCAGGCCCACAGGGGGCCATCCCTCCTACGAGCAGTACTTC. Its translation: CASRPTGGHPSYEQYF.

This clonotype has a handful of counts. The CDR3 DNA reads as TGTGCCACCAGTGATGGCGATAGACAAGAGACCCAGTACTTC. It is translated as CATSDGDRQETQYF. This rearrangement joins TRBV24-1 to TRBJ2-5; D not resolved. The germline V gene encodes CDR1 KGHDR and CDR2 SFDVKD. Deletions cut 3 bases from V and 2 bases from J, with 9 bases between. The CDR3 has 14 residues.

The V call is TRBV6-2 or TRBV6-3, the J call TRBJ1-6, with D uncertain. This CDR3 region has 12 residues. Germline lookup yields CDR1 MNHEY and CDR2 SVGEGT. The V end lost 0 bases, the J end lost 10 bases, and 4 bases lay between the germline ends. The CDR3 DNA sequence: TGTGCCAGCAGTTACTCGAGGTCACCCCTCCACTTT. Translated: CASSYSRSPLHF.

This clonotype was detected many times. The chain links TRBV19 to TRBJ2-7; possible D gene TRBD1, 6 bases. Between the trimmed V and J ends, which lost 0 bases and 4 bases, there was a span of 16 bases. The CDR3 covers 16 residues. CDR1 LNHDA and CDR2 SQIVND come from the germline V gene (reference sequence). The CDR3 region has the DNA TGTGCCAGTAGTATAGATTCTCCGGGACACCTATACGAGCAGTACTTC. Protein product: CASSIDSPGHLYEQYF.

This CDR3 is CASSGQGAIYGYTF. As DNA, the CDR3 is TGTGCCAGCAGTGGACAGGGAGCCATTTATGGCTACACCTTC. V is TRBV6-1 and J is TRBJ1-2, with 7 bases lining up with TRBD1. This CDR3 contains 14 residues. J gave up 5 bases and V 4 bases, and 7 bases lay outside the gene matches. The V gene's germline CDR1 is MNHNS and CDR2 SASEGT.

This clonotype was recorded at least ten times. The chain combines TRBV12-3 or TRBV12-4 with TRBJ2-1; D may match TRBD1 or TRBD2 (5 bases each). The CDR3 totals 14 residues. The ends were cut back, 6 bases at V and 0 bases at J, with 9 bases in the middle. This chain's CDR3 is CASSSGTSYNEQFF. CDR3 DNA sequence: TGTGCCAGCAGCTCAGGGACCTCCTACAATGAGCAGTTCTTC.

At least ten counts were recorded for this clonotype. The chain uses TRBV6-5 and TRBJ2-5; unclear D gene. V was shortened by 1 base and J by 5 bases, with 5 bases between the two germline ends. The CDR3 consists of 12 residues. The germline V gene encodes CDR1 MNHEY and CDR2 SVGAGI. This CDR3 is CASSYFSETQYF. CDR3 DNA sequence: TGTGCCAGCAGTTACTTTTCCGAGACCCAGTACTTC.

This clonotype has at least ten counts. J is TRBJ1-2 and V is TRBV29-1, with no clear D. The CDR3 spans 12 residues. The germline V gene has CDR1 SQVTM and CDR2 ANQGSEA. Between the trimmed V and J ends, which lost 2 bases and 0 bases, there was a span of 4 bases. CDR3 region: CSVETPNYGYTF. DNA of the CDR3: TGCAGCGTTGAAACTCCTAACTATGGCTACACCTTC.

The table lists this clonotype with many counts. CDR3 in DNA: TGTGCCAGCAGTCCGTCGACAGGGGGCAACACTGAAGCTTTCTTT. Translating gives CASSPSTGGNTEAFF. The chain combines TRBV12-3 or TRBV12-4 with TRBJ1-1, with 10 bases lining up with TRBD1. This CDR3 comprises 15 residues. V lost 5 bases and J lost 2; bases outside the gene matches: 5.

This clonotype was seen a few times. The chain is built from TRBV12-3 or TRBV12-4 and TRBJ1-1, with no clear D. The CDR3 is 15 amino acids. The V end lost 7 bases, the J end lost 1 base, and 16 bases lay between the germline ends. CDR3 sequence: CASNAIRASNTEAFF. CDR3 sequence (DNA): TGTGCCAGCAATGCGATCCGGGCCTCGAACACTGAAGCTTTCTTT.

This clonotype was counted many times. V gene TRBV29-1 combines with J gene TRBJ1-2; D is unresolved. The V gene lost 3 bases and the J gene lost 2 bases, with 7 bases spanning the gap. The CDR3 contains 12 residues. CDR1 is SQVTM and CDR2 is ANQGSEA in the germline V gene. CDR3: CSVDNGNYGYTF. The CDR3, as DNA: TGCAGCGTTGACAACGGAAACTATGGCTACACCTTC.

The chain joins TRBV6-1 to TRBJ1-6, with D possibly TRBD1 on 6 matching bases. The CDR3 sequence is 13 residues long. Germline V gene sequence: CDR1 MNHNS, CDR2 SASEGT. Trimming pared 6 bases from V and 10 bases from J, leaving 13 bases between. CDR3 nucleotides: TGTGCCAGCAGCCAAATTGGACAGTCACCCCTCCACTTT. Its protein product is CASSQIGQSPLHF.

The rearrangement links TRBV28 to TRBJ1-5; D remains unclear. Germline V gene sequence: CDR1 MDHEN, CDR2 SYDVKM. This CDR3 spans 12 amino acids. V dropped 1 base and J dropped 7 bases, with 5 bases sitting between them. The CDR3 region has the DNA TGTGCCAGCAGTTTATATGGCCAGCCCCAGCATTTT. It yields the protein CASSLYGQPQHF.

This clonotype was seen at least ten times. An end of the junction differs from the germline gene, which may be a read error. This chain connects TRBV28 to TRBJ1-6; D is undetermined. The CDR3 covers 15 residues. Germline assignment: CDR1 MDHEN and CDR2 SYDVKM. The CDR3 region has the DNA TGCGCCAGCAGCCTCGCCAGCTCCTATAATTCACCCCTCCACTTT. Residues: CASSLASSYNSPLHF.

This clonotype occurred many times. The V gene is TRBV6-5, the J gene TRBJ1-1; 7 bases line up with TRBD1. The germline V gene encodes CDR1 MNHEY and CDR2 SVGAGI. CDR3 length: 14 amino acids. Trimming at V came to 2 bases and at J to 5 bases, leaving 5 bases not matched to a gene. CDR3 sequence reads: CASSYNRGETEAFF. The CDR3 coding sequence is TGTGCCAGCAGTTACAACAGGGGCGAAACTGAAGCTTTCTTT.

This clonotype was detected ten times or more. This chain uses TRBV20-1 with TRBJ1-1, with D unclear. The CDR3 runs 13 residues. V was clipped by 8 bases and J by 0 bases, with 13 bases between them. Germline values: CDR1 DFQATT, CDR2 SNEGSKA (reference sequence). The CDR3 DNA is TGCAGTAAAACCAGGTTCGTGAACACTGAAGCTTTCTTT. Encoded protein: CSKTRFVNTEAFF.

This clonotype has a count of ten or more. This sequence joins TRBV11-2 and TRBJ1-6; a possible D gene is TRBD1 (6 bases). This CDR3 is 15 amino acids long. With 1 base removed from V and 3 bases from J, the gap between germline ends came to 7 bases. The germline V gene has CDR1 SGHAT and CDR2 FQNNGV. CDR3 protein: CASSLGTVYNSPLHF. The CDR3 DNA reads TGTGCCAGCAGCTTAGGGACAGTCTATAATTCACCCCTCCACTTT. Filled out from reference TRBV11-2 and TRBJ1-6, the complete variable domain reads EAGVAQSPRYKIIEKRQSVAFWCNPISGHATLYWYQQILGQGPKLLIQFQNNGVVDDSQLPKDRFSAERLKGVDSTLKIQPAKLEDSAVYLCASSLGTVYNSPLHFGNGTRLTVT.

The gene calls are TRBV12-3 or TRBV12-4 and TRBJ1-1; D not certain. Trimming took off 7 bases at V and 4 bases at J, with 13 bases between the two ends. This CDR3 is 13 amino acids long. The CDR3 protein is CASTPTQATEAFF. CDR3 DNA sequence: TGTGCCAGCACTCCGACGCAAGCCACTGAAGCTTTCTTT.

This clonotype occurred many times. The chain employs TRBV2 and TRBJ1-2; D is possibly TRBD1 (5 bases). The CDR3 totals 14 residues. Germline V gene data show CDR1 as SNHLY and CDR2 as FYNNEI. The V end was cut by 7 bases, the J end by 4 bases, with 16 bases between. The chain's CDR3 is CASTPPGGSYGYTF. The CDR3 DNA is TGTGCCAGCACCCCTCCGGGGGGGTCCTATGGCTACACCTTC.